The source of this T cell receptor beta chain is a study of response to subunit inactivated influenza vaccine. With V trimmed by 0 bases and J by 0 bases, 13 bases remained unmatched. Per germline, CDR1 SGHRS and CDR2 YFSETQ. The CDR3 is 19 amino acids. TCRdb recomputed calls from the RT-PCR reads with MiXCR, one row per CDR3 protein. The sample records about 570,000 distinct CDR3 sequences, about 11% being singletons. The data also belong to a second study, concerning T cells expressing NK-cell markers. From that second work: The TCR beta cDNA came from 5'RACE template switching with UMIs. Obtained from sorted CD3+CD56+NKG2C+, CD3+CD56+NKG2C- and CD3+CD56-NKG2C+ T cells were the TCR beta repertoires. Several experiments confined sorting to alpha-beta TCR T cells with an anti-gamma-delta TCR antibody.

The sequenced sample was PBMCs from blood, obtained on the day of vaccination. The clonotype comes from a man aged 50-60 years who received an inactivated influenza vaccine. The chain joins TRBV5-1 to TRBJ2-7; TRBD2 aligns across 9 bases. CDR3 DNA: TGCGCCAGCAGCTTGGAACTAGCGGGTGAATGGTGGGGCTCCTACGAGCAGTACTTC. Translation gives CASSLELAGEWWGSYEQYF.